The sequence of this T cell receptor (beta chain) was determined in a study of beta chain features in type 1 diabetes. Every isolated RNA sample was fully reverse transcribed, so sequencing captured expressed TCRB transcripts. The protocol was immunoSEQ multiplex PCR, while the TCRdb copy is restricted to in-frame clones and leaves out a portion. The sample includes roughly 400,000 clones, about 15% seen only once; the top ten take 0.035% to 0.04%. Overall study results and limits: Fewer insertions but more deletions were seen at VDJ junctions in type 1 diabetes patients. Among patients with Type 1 diabetes, TCRB CDR3s were moderately but significantly shorter in every one of the four CD4+ subsets.

Worth noting for this clone: The antigen remains unidentified.

CDR1 and CDR2 from the germline V gene are DFQATT and SNEGSKA (reference sequence). Between the trimmed V and J ends, which lost 4 bases and 5 bases, there was a span of 8 bases. The CDR3 has 11 amino acids. Sequencing was performed on naive CD4+ T cells from blood. The TCR sequence derives from a man younger than 45 in good health. This chain connects TRBV20-1 to TRBJ1-2; no reliable D call. CDR3 protein: CSATGKYGYTF. The CDR3 DNA follows: TGCAGTGCTACCGGAAAATATGGCTACACCTTC.